The clone carrying this T cell receptor beta chain was observed a handful of times. Its antigen is still unknown. These data are taken from a study of identical twins. Deletions cut 4 bases from V and 2 bases from J, with 14 bases between. This CDR3 has 15 amino acids. CDR1 is MGHDK and CDR2 is SYGVNS in the germline V gene. Findings and limits, study-wide: Fewer insertions were carried by abundant cord blood beta clonotypes, but none was seen in memory repertoires. One should note that invariant MAIT and iNKT cells could partly confound zero-insertion analyses.

One entry per CDR3 protein, called by TCRdb with MiXCR from the 5' RACE reads. The profile covers 690,000 or so distinct CDR3 sequences, with 8.5% to 9% appearing a single time and roughly 0.9% taken by the ten largest. These same records also appear under a second study, on yellow fever vaccine responses in identical twins.

This TCR was recovered from a woman between 18 and 29 years old in good health. The gene calls are TRBV25-1 and TRBJ2-5, with a tentative D call TRBD1 (6 bases). Specimen: PBMCs. CDR3 amino acids: CASSVPGQLQETQYF. The CDR3 DNA reads as TGTGCCAGCAGTGTACCGGGACAACTACAAGAGACCCAGTACTTC.